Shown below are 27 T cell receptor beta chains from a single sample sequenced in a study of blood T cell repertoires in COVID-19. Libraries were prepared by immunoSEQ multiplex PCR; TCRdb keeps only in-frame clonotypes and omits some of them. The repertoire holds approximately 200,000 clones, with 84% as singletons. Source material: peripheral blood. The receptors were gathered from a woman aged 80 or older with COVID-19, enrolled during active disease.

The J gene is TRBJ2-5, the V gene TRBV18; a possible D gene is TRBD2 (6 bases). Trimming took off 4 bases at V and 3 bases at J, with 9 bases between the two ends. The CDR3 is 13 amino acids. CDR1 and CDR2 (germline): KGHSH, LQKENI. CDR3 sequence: CASSRGVEETQYF. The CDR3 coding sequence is TGTGCCAGCTCACGGGGGGTCGAAGAGACCCAGTACTTC.

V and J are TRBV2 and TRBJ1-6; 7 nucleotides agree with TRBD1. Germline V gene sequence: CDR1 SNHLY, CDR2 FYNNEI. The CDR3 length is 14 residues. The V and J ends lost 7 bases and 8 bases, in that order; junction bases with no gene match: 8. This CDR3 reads CASMTGSGHSPLHF. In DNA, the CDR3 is TGTGCCAGCATGACAGGGAGTGGTCATTCACCCCTCCACTTT. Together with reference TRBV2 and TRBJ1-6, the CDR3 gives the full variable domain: EPEVTQTPSHQVTQMGQEVILRCVPISNHLYFYWYRQILGQKVEFLVSFYNNEISEKSEIFDDQFSVERPDGSNFTLKIRSTKLEDSAMYFCASMTGSGHSPLHFGNGTRLTVT.

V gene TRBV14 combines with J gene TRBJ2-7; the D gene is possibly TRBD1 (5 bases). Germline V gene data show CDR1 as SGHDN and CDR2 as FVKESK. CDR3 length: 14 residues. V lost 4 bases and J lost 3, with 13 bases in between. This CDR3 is CASSPGALFYEQYF. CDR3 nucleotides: TGTGCCAGCAGCCCTGGGGCCCTTTTCTACGAGCAGTACTTC.

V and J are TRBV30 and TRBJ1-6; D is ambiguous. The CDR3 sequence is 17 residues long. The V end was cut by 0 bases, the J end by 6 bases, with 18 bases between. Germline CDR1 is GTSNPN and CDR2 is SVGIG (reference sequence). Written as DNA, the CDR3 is TGTGCCTGGAGTGTACAGCGGCAACGGTGGGGTAATTCACCCCTCCACTTT. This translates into CAWSVQRQRWGNSPLHF. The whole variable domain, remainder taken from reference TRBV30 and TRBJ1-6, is SQTIHQWPATLVQPVGSPLSLECTVEGTSNPNLYWYRQAAGRGLQLLFYSVGIGQISSEVPQNLSASRPQDRQFILSSKKLLLSDSGFYLCAWSVQRQRWGNSPLHFGNGTRLTVT.

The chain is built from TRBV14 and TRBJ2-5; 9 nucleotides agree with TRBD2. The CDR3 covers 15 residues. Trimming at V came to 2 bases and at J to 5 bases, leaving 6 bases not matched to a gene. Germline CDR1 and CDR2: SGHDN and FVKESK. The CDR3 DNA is TGTGCCAGCAGCCAATCGGGACTAGCAATGGAGACCCAGTACTTC. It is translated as CASSQSGLAMETQYF.

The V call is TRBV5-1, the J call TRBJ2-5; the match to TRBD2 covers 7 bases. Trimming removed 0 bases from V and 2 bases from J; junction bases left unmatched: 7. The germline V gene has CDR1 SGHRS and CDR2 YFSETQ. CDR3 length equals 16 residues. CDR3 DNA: TGCGCCAGCAGCTTGGGGTCTAGCGGTGCACAAGAGACCCAGTACTTC. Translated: CASSLGSSGAQETQYF.

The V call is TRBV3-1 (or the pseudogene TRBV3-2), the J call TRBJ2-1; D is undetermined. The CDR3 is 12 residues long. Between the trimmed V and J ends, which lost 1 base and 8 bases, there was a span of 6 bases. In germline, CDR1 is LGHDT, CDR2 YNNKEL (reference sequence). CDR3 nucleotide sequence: TGTGCCAGCAGCCAAGTCTCCGATGAGCAGTTCTTC. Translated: CASSQVSDEQFF.

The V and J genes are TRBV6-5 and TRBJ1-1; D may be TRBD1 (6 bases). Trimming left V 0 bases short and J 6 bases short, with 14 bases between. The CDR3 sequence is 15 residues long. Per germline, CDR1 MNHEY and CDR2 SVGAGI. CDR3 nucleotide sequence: TGTGCCAGCAGTTACTCGACGGCAGGGGTCGCTGAAGCTTTCTTT. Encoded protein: CASSYSTAGVAEAFF.

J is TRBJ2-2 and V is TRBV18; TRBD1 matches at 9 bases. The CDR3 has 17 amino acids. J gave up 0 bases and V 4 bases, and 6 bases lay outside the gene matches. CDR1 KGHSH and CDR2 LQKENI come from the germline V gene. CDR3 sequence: CASSQTGGASNTGELFF. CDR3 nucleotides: TGTGCCAGCTCACAAACAGGGGGCGCGTCGAACACCGGGGAGCTGTTTTTT.

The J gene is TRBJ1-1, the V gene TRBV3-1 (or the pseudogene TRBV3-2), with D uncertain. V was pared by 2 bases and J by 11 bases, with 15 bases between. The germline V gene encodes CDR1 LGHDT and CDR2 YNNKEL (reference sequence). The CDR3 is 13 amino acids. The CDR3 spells CASSQPGEVVAFF. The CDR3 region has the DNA TGTGCCAGCAGCCAACCCGGTGAGGTTGTTGCTTTCTTT.

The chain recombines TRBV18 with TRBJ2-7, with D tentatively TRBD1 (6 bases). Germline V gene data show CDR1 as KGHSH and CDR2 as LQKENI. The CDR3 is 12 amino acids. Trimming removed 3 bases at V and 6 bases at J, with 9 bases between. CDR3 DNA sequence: TGTGCCAGCTCACCGGACAGCCCCGAGCAGTACTTC. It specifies CASSPDSPEQYF.

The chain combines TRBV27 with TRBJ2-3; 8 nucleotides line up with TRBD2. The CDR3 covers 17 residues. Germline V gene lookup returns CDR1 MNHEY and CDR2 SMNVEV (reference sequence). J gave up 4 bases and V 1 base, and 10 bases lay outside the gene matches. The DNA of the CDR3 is TGTGCCAGCAGTTTATTCATAGGGAAGCGGGGGCCAGATACGCAGTATTTT. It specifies CASSLFIGKRGPDTQYF.

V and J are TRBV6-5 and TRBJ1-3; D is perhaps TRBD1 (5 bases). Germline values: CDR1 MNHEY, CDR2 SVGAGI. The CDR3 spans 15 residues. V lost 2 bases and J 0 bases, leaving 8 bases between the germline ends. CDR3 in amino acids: CASSYQGRSGNTIYF. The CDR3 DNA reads TGTGCCAGCAGTTACCAGGGCCGCTCTGGAAACACCATATATTTT.

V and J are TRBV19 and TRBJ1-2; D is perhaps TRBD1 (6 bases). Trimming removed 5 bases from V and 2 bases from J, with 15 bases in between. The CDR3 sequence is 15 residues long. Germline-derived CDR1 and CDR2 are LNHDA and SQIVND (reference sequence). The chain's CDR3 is CASSAPGRGNYGYTF. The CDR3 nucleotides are TGTGCCAGTAGTGCCCCTGGCAGGGGAAACTATGGCTACACCTTC.

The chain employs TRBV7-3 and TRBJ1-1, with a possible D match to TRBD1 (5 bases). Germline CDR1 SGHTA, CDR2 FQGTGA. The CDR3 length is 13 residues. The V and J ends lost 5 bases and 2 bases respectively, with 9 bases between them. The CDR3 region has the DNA TGTGCCAGCAGCCGGGGGTCTAACACTGAAGCTTTCTTT. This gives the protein CASSRGSNTEAFF.

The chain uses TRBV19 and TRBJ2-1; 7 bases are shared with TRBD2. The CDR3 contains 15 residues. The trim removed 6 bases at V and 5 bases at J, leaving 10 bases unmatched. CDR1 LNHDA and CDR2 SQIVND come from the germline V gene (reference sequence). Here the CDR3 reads CASRDWRAGHNEQFF. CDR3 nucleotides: TGTGCCAGTAGGGACTGGAGAGCGGGACACAATGAGCAGTTCTTC.

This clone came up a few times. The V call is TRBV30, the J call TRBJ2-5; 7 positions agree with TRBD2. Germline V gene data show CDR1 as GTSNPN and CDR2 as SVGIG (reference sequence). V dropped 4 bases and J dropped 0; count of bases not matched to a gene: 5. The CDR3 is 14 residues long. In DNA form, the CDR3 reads TGTGCCTGGACCTCTAGCGGAGACCAAGAGACCCAGTACTTC. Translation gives CAWTSSGDQETQYF.

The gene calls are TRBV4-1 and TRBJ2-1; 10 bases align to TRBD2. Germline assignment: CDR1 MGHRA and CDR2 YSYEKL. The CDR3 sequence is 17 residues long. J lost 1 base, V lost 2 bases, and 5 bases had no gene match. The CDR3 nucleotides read TGCGCCAGCAGCCAAACTAGCGGGGTACCTTCCTACAATGAGCAGTTCTTC. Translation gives CASSQTSGVPSYNEQFF.

CDR3 region: CAWSGTGGYYGYTF. The DNA for the CDR3 is TGTGCCTGGAGTGGCACAGGGGGGTACTATGGCTACACCTTC. This chain uses TRBV30 with TRBJ1-2; 8 bases agree with TRBD1. In germline, CDR1 is GTSNPN, CDR2 SVGIG (reference sequence). CDR3 length equals 14 residues. V shed 1 base, J shed 3 bases, and the junction held 4 bases outside the gene matches.

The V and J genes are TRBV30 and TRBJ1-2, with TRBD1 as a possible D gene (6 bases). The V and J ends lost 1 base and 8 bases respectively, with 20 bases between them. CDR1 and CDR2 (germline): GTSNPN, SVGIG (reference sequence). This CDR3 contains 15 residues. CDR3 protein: CAWSAQAGASEGYTF. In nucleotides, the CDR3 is TGTGCCTGGAGTGCCCAGGCGGGGGCCTCAGAGGGCTACACCTTC.

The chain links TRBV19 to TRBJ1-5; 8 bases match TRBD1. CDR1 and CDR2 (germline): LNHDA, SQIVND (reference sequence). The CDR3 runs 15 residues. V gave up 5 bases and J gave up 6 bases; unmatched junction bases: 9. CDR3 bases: TGTGCCAGTAGTGTCCCAGGACAGGGAGCTCAGCCCCAGCATTTT. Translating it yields CASSVPGQGAQPQHF.

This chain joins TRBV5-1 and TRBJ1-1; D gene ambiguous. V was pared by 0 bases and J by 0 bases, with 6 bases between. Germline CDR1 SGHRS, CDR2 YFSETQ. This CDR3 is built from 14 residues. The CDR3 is CASSLGSVNTEAFF. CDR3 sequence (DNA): TGCGCCAGCAGCTTGGGTTCGGTGAACACTGAAGCTTTCTTT.

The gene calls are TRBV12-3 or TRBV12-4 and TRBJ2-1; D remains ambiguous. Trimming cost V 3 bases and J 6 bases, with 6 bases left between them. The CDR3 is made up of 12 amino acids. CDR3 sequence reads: CASSFLSNEQFF. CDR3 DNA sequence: TGTGCCAGCAGTTTTCTTAGCAATGAGCAGTTCTTC.

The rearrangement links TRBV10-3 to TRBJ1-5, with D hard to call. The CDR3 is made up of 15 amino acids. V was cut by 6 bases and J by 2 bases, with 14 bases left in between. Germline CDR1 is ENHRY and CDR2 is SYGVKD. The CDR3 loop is CAIRAEGGRNQPQHF. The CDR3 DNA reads TGTGCCATCAGGGCCGAGGGAGGGCGCAATCAGCCCCAGCATTTT.

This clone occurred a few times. The CDR3 region has the DNA TGTGCCAGCAGTTACGAGTGGAGGACCGGGGAGCTGTTTTTT. This translates into CASSYEWRTGELFF. The J gene is TRBJ2-2, the V gene TRBV6-2 or TRBV6-3; D perhaps matches TRBD2 (5 bases). V lost 2 bases, J lost 5 bases, and 9 bases lay in between. The CDR3 is 14 amino acids. Germline values: CDR1 MNHEY, CDR2 SVGEGT.

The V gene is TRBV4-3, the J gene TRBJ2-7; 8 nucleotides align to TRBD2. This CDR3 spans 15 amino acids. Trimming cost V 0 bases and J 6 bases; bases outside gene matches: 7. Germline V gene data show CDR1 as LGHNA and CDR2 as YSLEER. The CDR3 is CASSQDLSGGLEQYF. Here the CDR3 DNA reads TGCGCCAGCAGCCAAGATCTGAGCGGGGGTCTCGAGCAGTACTTC.

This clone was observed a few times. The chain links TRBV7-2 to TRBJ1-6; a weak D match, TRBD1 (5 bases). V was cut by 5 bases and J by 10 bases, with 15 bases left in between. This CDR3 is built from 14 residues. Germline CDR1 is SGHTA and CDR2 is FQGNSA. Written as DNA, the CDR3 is TGTGCCAGCAGCCCTTTTCAGGGTGGATCACCCCTCCACTTT. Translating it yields CASSPFQGGSPLHF.